This T cell receptor beta chain was documented in a study of blood T cell repertoires in COVID-19. About the study: Some COVID-19 samples were acute and others convalescent; all came from the United States, Italy and Spain. T cells, B-cell-depleted T cells, or PBMCs supplied cDNA or gDNA.

Per the original methods: Counts of nucleated cells, estimated from reference gene primer amplification, were obtained. Generated by immunoSEQ multiplex PCR, the TCRdb table keeps only in-frame clones and is missing some. V, J and clone size are taken as reported in that table, and D and trimming were inferred from the DNA itself. Of just under 70,000 clones in the sample, approximately 90% were seen once. Germline V gene data show CDR1 as MNHNS and CDR2 as SASEGT. The length of the CDR3 is 12 residues. Trimming removed 0 bases from V and 7 bases from J, with 6 bases in between. V usage is TRBV6-1 and J usage is TRBJ1-1; D is perhaps TRBD1 (5 bases). The material sequenced was peripheral blood. This clonotype originated in a man aged 25 to 45 with acute or convalescent COVID-19. The chain's CDR3 is CASSEAQGEAFF. CDR3 in DNA: TGTGCCAGCAGTGAAGCGCAGGGTGAAGCTTTCTTT.